The clone carrying this TCR beta chain has just one count. These data originate in a study of blood T cell repertoires in COVID-19. Study details: In each case, the material was cDNA or gDNA derived from T cells, B-cell-depleted T cells, or PBMCs.

Measured with immunoSEQ multiplex PCR; TCRdb has only the in-frame clones, and not every one. The data hold around 49,000 clones, with around four fifths observed a single time. This clonotype originated in a woman between 45 and 65 years old with acute COVID-19. Sequencing was done on a sample of PBMCs or T cells enriched from blood (not recorded which).

The DNA for the CDR3 is TGTGCCAGCAGCTCCCAGCGGGGGGCTCCCTCCTACGAGCAGTACTTC. Translating gives CASSSQRGAPSYEQYF. The gene calls are TRBV7-6 and TRBJ2-7; 9 nucleotides agree with TRBD2. The CDR3 has 16 amino acids. With 4 bases clipped from V and 0 bases from J, the junction kept 7 bases outside the gene matches. Germline lookup yields CDR1 SGHVS and CDR2 FNYEAQ.